This is a list of T cell receptor beta chains from one sample in a study of shared clonotypes between healthy human individuals. Assay: immunoSEQ multiplex PCR; the TCRdb copy retains only in-frame clones and omits some. The top ten hold approximately 0.38% of the sample, which has roughly 1,500,000 clones, just under 99% seen once. Sequenced material: naive CD4+ T cells sorted from blood. These receptor sequences come from a man aged 25 to 45 in good health. Both conserved end residues are part of each CDR3. D genes are given only for firm matches. Size is stated for part of the rows, as once, few or many counts, or as a class when the clone is expanded.

D gene,clone size,CDR3 length,J gene,V gene,CDR3 DNA,CDR3 protein
-,-,11,TRBJ2-3,TRBV30,TGTGCCTGGAGTGTTTCGGATACGCAGTATTTT,CAWSVSDTQYF
-,-,15,TRBJ2-7,TRBV27,TGTGCCAGCAGTTTATTGTCGGGACGTAGCCACGAGCAGTACTTC,CASSLLSGRSHEQYF
-,-,19,TRBJ2-2,TRBV13,TGTGCCAGCAGCTTATTAACTGGGCCGGGTCTCAAAAACACCGGGGAGCTGTTTTTT,CASSLLTGPGLKNTGELFF
-,-,12,TRBJ2-1,TRBV5-1,TGCGCCAGCAGGGGATTCTACAATGAGCAGTTCTTC,CASRGFYNEQFF
-,-,18,TRBJ2-1,TRBV23-1,TGCGCCAGCAGTCAATCCCTGCTAGCTGCGAGCTCCTACAATGAGCAGTTCTTC,CASSQSLLAASSYNEQFF
-,-,15,TRBJ1-2,TRBV9,TGTGCCAGCAGCAAAGACGGCAGGGGTGGCTATGGCTACACCTTC,CASSKDGRGGYGYTF
TRBD2,-,16,TRBJ2-1,TRBV5-6,TGTGCCAGCACCCGTGATAGCGGGAGGGCCTACAATGAGCAGTTCTTC,CASTRDSGRAYNEQFF
-,-,13,TRBJ2-7,TRBV6-5,TGTGCCAGCAGCCCACAGGGACTCTACGAGCAGTACTTC,CASSPQGLYEQYF
-,-,12,TRBJ2-1,TRBV5-1,TGCGCCAGCAGCTTTCTCCCCCCGGAGCAGTTCTTC,CASSFLPPEQFF
-,-,13,TRBJ1-1,TRBV9,TGTGCCAGCAGCCCCTCCCCGGTGACTGAAGCTTTCTTT,CASSPSPVTEAFF
-,-,19,TRBJ1-4,TRBV6-1,TGTGCCAGCAGTGAAGCGCCAGGGCCGATTTTTGCAACTAATGAAAAACTGTTTTTT,CASSEAPGPIFATNEKLFF
TRBD2,-,15,TRBJ2-1,TRBV6-4,TGTGCCAGCAGTGAAGCGGGAGGGCCGCGGAATGAGCAGTTCTTC,CASSEAGGPRNEQFF
TRBD1,-,15,TRBJ2-7,TRBV19,TGTGCCAGTAGTATTCGGACAGGGGGCACGTACGAGCAGTACTTC,CASSIRTGGTYEQYF
-,once,18,TRBJ2-3,TRBV5-1,TGCGCCAGCAGCTTGGATCTAGCGGATAGGGGGCACACAGATACGCAGTATTTT,CASSLDLADRGHTDTQYF
-,-,15,TRBJ2-7,TRBV7-9,TGTGCCAGCAGCGGCTCAAGAGGGCAAGGGCGCGAGCAGTACTTC,CASSGSRGQGREQYF
TRBD1,once,14,TRBJ1-4,TRBV7-9,TGTGCCAGCAGCCCGGGACAGGCTAATGAAAAACTGTTTTTT,CASSPGQANEKLFF
-,-,9,TRBJ2-1,TRBV7-9,TGTGCCAGCAGCTTAGCGAAGTTCTTC,CASSLAKFF
-,-,14,TRBJ2-7,TRBV27,TGTGCCAGCAGTCTACAGGGACGAGCCACGGAGCAGTACTTC,CASSLQGRATEQYF
TRBD2,-,15,TRBJ2-2,TRBV7-3,TGTGGCAGCCAAATGACTAGCGGGGTCCCCGGGGAGCTGTTTTTT,CGSQMTSGVPGELFF
TRBD2,-,14,TRBJ2-1,TRBV27,TGTGCCAGCAGCGGACTAGCGGGACTGTATGAGCAGTTCTTC,CASSGLAGLYEQFF
-,-,14,TRBJ1-4,TRBV6-5,TGTGCCAGCAGTAATAGACAGGCAGATGAAAAACTGTTTTTT,CASSNRQADEKLFF
-,-,13,TRBJ1-2,TRBV18,TGTGCCAGCTCACCGAGGGCAATAGAGGGCTACACCTTC,CASSPRAIEGYTF
-,-,15,TRBJ1-1,TRBV27,TGTGCCAGCAGTTCTCCTGGCGGGAGGAACACTGAAGCTTTCTTT,CASSSPGGRNTEAFF
TRBD2,-,19,TRBJ2-5,TRBV19,TGTGCCAGTAGTATTAAATCCCCGGGACTAGCGGGAGGGAAAGAGACCCAGTACTTC,CASSIKSPGLAGGKETQYF
-,-,12,TRBJ2-7,TRBV2,TGTGCCAGCAGTTCTACAGGGATCGAGCAGTACTTC,CASSSTGIEQYF